These T cell receptor beta chains were read from a single sample in a study of T-cell memory formation after mild COVID-19. A single record per CDR3 protein comes from TCRdb applying MiXCR to the 5' RACE reads. Of hundreds of thousands of distinct CDR3 sequences listed, 16% are singletons. Sequencing was carried out using PBMCs or a T cell subset sorted from them (not recorded which). All receptors come from a man aged 18 to 29 who had mild COVID-19 (a few samples of this study predate the infection). Cell type and time point are not known. The CDR3 runs from the conserved cysteine through the conserved F or W. A D gene is named only where the DNA matches it firmly. A clone size is listed for some rows: how often the clone was seen (once, few, many), or a class if it is expanded.

TRBV29-1	TRBJ2-5	13	NA	NA	CSVEGAIRETQYF	TGCAGCGTTGAAGGGGCTATTAGGGAGACCCAGTACTTC
TRBV7-2	TRBJ1-2	14	NA	TRBD1	CASSTTGDGYGYTF	TGTGCCAGCAGCACTACAGGGGATGGGTATGGCTACACCTTC
TRBV9	TRBJ1-6	16	NA	NA	CASSVVGDTYNSPLHF	TGTGCCAGCAGCGTGGTCGGAGACACCTATAATTCACCCCTCCACTTT
TRBV6-6	TRBJ1-2	14	NA	NA	CASTTVQGGRGYTF	TGTGCCAGCACCACGGTTCAGGGAGGTCGTGGCTACACCTTC
TRBV12-3/TRBV12-4	TRBJ1-5	15	NA	NA	CASSPAGTYNQPQHF	TGTGCCAGCAGTCCCGCGGGGACCTACAATCAGCCCCAGCATTTT
TRBV5-5	TRBJ2-7	15	NA	TRBD2	CASSLGTSGDYEQYF	TGTGCCAGCAGCTTGGGGACTAGCGGGGACTACGAGCAGTACTTC
TRBV18	TRBJ1-2	15	NA	TRBD1	CASSPSRQGGYGYTF	TGTGCCAGCTCACCTTCTCGACAGGGAGGCTATGGCTACACCTTC
TRBV4-2	TRBJ1-1	20	NA	NA	CASSPRGARGSSSMNTEAFF	TGTGCCAGCAGCCCCCGGGGGGCCAGGGGTTCGAGCTCCATGAACACTGAAGCTTTCTTT
TRBV28	TRBJ1-5	15	few	NA	CASSFPLGNNQPQHF	TGTGCCAGCAGTTTTCCCCTAGGGAACAATCAGCCCCAGCATTTT
TRBV6-5	TRBJ2-7	14	NA	NA	CASSRTGGLYEQYF	TGTGCCAGCAGCCGGACGGGTGGCCTCTACGAGCAGTACTTC
TRBV9	TRBJ2-3	16	NA	TRBD2	CASSASGTTSTDTQYF	TGTGCCAGCAGCGCCTCCGGGACTACCAGCACAGATACGCAGTATTTT
TRBV3-1	TRBJ2-7	13	few	NA	CASSQEGGSEQYF	TGTGCCAGCAGCCAAGAAGGAGGATCCGAGCAGTACTTC
TRBV20-1	TRBJ2-5	14	NA	TRBD1	CSASGTGGRETQYF	TGCAGTGCCAGCGGGACAGGGGGTAGGGAGACCCAGTACTTC
TRBV5-1	TRBJ2-3	15	NA	NA	CASSLGDSSTDTQYF	TGCGCCAGCAGCTTGGGAGACAGTAGCACAGATACGCAGTATTTT
TRBV12-3/TRBV12-4	TRBJ2-2	14	NA	NA	CASSWARGTGELFF	TGTGCCAGCAGTTGGGCCAGGGGAACCGGGGAGCTGTTTTTT
TRBV4-1	TRBJ2-5	11	many	NA	CASSQEETQYF	TGCGCCAGCAGCCAAGAAGAGACCCAGTACTTC
TRBV30	TRBJ2-1	15	NA	TRBD2	CAWSSGTSGENEQFF	TGTGCCTGGAGTTCCGGGACTAGCGGGGAAAATGAGCAGTTCTTC
TRBV7-2	TRBJ1-2	14	few	NA	CASSLSTDDYGYTF	TGTGCCAGCAGCTTGTCGACAGATGACTATGGCTACACCTTC
TRBV2	TRBJ2-7	15	NA	NA	CASSEEGGWAREQYF	TGTGCCAGCAGTGAGGAGGGCGGTTGGGCGCGGGAGCAGTACTTC
TRBV5-1	TRBJ2-7	14	many	NA	CASSLAPRTVEQYF	TGCGCCAGCAGCTTGGCGCCCAGGACGGTTGAGCAGTACTTC
TRBV12-3/TRBV12-4	TRBJ2-5	14	few	TRBD1	CASSFTGGMETQYF	TGTGCCAGCAGTTTTACAGGGGGCATGGAGACCCAGTACTTC
TRBV4-1	TRBJ2-3	12	few	NA	CASSRSQGIKYF	TGCGCCAGCAGCCGTAGTCAGGGGATCAAGTATTTT
TRBV29-1	TRBJ2-7	12	NA	NA	CSVEGPAYEQYF	TGCAGCGTTGAAGGGCCAGCCTACGAGCAGTACTTC
TRBV15	TRBJ2-5	14	NA	TRBD2	CATGPRTSKETQYF	TGTGCCACCGGACCGAGGACTAGCAAGGAGACCCAGTACTTC
TRBV15	TRBJ2-3	16	few	NA	CATSRDATQGYVPQYF	TGTGCCACCAGCAGAGATGCGACCCAAGGATACGTGCCGCAGTATTTT
TRBV2	TRBJ1-5	13	NA	TRBD1	CASMGQGGQPQHF	TGTGCCAGCATGGGACAGGGCGGTCAGCCCCAGCATTTT
TRBV5-6	TRBJ2-5	15	NA	NA	CASSWRSGPEETQYF	TGTGCCAGCAGCTGGAGATCCGGACCAGAAGAGACCCAGTACTTC
TRBV12-3/TRBV12-4	TRBJ2-5	15	NA	TRBD1	CASSFRTGGEETQYF	TGTGCCAGCAGTTTCCGGACAGGGGGCGAGGAGACCCAGTACTTC
TRBV7-9	TRBJ1-1	13	NA	NA	CASSPTENTEAFF	TGTGCCAGCAGCCCGACAGAGAACACTGAAGCTTTCTTT
TRBV20-1	TRBJ2-3	16	NA	TRBD2	CSSILPGLAGADTQYF	TGCAGTTCCATACTCCCGGGACTAGCGGGCGCAGATACGCAGTATTTT
TRBV7-6	TRBJ1-1	13	NA	NA	CASSSRTSTEAFF	TGTGCCAGCAGCTCCCGTACTAGCACTGAAGCTTTCTTT
TRBV5-4	TRBJ2-7	15	few	TRBD2	CASSLAKSGGYEQYF	TGTGCCAGCAGCTTGGCCAAATCGGGGGGCTACGAGCAGTACTTC
TRBV20-1	TRBJ2-5	15	few	NA	CSARGRLWYQETQYF	TGCAGTGCTAGGGGCCGGTTGTGGTACCAAGAGACCCAGTACTTC
TRBV6-5	TRBJ2-2	15	few	NA	CASRKAGVRTGELFF	TGTGCCAGCAGAAAAGCAGGGGTGAGGACCGGGGAGCTGTTTTTT
TRBV14	TRBJ2-5	14	NA	NA	CASSLMMGGETQYF	TGTGCCAGCAGCCTCATGATGGGGGGAGAGACCCAGTACTTC
TRBV7-2	TRBJ2-1	15	few	TRBD2	CASSWSGGVYNEQFF	TGTGCCAGCAGCTGGAGCGGGGGGGTCTACAATGAGCAGTTCTTC
TRBV7-9	TRBJ2-1	13	NA	TRBD2	CASSSGAYDEQFF	TGTGCCAGCAGCAGCGGGGCCTACGATGAGCAGTTCTTC
TRBV7-2	TRBJ1-5	16	NA	NA	CASSPRQWGGNQPQHF	TGTGCCAGCAGCCCCAGGCAGTGGGGGGGCAATCAGCCCCAGCATTTT
TRBV5-1	TRBJ1-2	12	NA	NA	CASSLAADGYTF	TGCGCCAGCAGCTTGGCCGCCGATGGCTACACCTTC
TRBV12-3/TRBV12-4	TRBJ2-7	14	many	TRBD2	CASSLTSGSYEQYF	TGTGCCAGCAGCCTTACTAGCGGCTCCTACGAGCAGTACTTC
TRBV5-1	TRBJ2-3	13	few	NA	CASSTGLSDTQYF	TGCGCCAGCAGCACCGGACTATCAGATACGCAGTATTTT
TRBV7-9	TRBJ2-7	13	NA	NA	CAGSSTGLGEQYF	TGTGCCGGGTCTTCCACAGGGCTCGGGGAGCAGTACTTC
TRBV12-3/TRBV12-4	TRBJ2-7	15	NA	NA	CASKLAEGSYYEQYF	TGTGCCAGCAAATTAGCCGAGGGGTCCTACTACGAGCAGTACTTC
TRBV12-3/TRBV12-4	TRBJ1-2	14	few	NA	CASSDPGRSYGYTF	TGTGCCAGCAGTGATCCGGGACGGTCCTATGGCTACACCTTC
TRBV9	TRBJ2-6	15	few	NA	CASSGTGTGANVLTF	TGTGCCAGCAGCGGAACAGGGACAGGGGCCAACGTCCTGACTTTC